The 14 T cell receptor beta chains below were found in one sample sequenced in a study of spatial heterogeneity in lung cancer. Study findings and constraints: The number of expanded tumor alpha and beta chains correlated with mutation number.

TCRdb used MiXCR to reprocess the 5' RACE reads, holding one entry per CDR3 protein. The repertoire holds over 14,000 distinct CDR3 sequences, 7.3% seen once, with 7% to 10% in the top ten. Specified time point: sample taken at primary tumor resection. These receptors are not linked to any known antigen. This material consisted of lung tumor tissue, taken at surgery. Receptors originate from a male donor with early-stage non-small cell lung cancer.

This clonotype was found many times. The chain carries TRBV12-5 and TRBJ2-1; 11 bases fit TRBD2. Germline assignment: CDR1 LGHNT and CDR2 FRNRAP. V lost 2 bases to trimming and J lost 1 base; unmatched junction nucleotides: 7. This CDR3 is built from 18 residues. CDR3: CASGLSETSGNSYNEQFF. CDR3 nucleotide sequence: TGTGCTAGTGGTTTGAGCGAGACTAGCGGGAATTCCTACAATGAGCAGTTCTTC.

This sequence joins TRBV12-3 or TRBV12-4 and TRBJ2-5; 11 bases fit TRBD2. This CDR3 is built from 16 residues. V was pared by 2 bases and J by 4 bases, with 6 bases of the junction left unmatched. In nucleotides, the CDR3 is TGTGCCAGCAGTTTAACCCTAGCGGGAGGCCGAGAGACCCAGTACTTC. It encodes CASSLTLAGGRETQYF.

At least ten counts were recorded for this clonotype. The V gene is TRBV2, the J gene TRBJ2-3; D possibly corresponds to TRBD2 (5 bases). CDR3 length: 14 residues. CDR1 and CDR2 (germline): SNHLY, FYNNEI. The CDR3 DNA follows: TGTGCACACCTGGTAGCGTCTCGCACAGATACGCAGTATTTT. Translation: CAHLVASRTDTQYF.

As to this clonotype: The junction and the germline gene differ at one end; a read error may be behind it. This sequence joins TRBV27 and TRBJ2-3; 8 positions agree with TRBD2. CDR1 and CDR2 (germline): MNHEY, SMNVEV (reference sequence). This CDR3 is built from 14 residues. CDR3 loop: CASKSGGALDTQDW. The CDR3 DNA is TGTGCCAGCAAATCCGGGGGGGCCTTAGATACGCAGGATTGG.

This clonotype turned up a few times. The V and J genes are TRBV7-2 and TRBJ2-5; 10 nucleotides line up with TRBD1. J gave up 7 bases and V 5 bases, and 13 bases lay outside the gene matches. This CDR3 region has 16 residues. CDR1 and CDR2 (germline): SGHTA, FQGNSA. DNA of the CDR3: TGTGCCAGCAGCCATTCAATGGGACAGGGGTTAGCGACCCAGTACTTC. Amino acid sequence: CASSHSMGQGLATQYF.

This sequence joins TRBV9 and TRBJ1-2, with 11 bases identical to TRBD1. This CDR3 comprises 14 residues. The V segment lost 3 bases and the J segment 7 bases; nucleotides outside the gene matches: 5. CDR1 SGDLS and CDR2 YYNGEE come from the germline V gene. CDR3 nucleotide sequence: TGTGCCAGCAGCGACGGGACAGGGGGGTTTGGCTACACCTTC. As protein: CASSDGTGGFGYTF.

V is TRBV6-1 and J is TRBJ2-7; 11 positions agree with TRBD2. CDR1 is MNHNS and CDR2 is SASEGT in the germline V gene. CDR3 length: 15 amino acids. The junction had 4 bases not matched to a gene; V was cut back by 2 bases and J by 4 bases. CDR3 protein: CASSELAGGEYEQYV. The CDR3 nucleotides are TGTGCCAGCAGTGAACTAGCGGGGGGCGAATACGAGCAGTACGTC.

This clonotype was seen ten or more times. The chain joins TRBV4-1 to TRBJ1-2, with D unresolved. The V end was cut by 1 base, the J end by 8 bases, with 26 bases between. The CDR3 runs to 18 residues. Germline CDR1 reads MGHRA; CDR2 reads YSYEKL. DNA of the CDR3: TGCGCCAGCAGCCAAGGACCATTCTTGAATCAAGGGTCTGGGGGCTACACCTTC. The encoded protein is CASSQGPFLNQGSGGYTF.

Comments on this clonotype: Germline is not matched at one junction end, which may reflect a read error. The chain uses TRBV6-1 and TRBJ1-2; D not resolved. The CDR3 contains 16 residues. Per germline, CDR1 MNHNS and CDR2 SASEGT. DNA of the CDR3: TGTGCCAGCAGTGAAGCGCTTCGCGGGTCTAACTATGGCTACAACTTC. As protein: CASSEALRGSNYGYNF.

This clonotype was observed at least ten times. The CDR3, as DNA: TGCAGTGGGTCCTTGACAGGGAACACTGAAGCTTTCTTT. Encoded protein: CSGSLTGNTEAFF. The J gene is TRBJ1-1, the V gene TRBV20-1, with D possibly matching TRBD1 (6 bases). CDR1 is DFQATT, CDR2 SNEGSKA, per germline (reference sequence). V dropped 7 bases and J dropped 1 base, with 13 bases sitting between them. This CDR3 is 13 amino acids long.

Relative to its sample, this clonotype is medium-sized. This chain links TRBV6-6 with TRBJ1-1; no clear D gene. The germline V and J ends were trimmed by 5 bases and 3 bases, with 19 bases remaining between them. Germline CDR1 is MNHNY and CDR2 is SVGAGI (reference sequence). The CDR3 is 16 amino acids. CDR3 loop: CASSTLTASGYTEAFF. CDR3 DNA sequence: TGTGCCAGCAGTACCTTAACGGCGTCGGGGTACACTGAAGCTTTCTTT.

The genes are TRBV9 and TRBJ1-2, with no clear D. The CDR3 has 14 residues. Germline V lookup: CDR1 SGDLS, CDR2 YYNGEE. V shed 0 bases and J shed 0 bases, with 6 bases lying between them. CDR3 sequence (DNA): TGTGCCAGCAGCGTAGGAGGAACTAACTATGGCTACACCTTC. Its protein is CASSVGGTNYGYTF.

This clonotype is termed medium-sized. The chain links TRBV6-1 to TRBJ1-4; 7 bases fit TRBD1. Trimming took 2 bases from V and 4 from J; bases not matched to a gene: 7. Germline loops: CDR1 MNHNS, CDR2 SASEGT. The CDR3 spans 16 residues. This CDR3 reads CASSESQGVLNEKLFF. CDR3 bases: TGTGCCAGCAGTGAAAGCCAGGGGGTGCTTAATGAAAAACTGTTTTTT.

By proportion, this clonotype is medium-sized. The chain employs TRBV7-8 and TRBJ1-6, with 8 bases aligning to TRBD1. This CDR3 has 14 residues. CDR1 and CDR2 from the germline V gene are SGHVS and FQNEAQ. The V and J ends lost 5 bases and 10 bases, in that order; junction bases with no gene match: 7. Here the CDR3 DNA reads TGTGCCAGCAGCCCGAGACAGGGGCGATCACCCCTCCACTTT. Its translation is CASSPRQGRSPLHF.